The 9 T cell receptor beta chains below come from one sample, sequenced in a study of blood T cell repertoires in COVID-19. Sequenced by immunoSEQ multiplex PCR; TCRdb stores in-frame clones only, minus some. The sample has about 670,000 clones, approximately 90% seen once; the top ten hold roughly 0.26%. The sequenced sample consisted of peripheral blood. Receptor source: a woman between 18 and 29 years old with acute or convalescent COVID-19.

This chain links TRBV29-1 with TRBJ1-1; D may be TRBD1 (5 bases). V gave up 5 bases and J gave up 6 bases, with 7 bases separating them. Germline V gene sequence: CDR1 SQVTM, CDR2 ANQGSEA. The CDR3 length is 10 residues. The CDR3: CSVWGAEAFF. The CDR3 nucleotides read TGCAGCGTTTGGGGGGCTGAAGCTTTCTTT.

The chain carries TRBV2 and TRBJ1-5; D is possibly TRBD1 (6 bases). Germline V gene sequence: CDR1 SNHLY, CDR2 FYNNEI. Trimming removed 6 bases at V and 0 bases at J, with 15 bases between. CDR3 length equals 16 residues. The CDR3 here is CASRPGQLGSNQPQHF. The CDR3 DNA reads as TGTGCCAGCAGGCCCGGACAGCTCGGTAGCAATCAGCCCCAGCATTTT.

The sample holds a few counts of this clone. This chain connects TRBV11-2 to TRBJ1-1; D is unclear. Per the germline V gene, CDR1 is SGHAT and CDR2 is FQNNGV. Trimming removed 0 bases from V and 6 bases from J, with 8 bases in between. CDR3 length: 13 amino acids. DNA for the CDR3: TGTGCCAGCAGCTTAGATCCCCCCGCTGAAGCTTTCTTT. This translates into CASSLDPPAEAFF.

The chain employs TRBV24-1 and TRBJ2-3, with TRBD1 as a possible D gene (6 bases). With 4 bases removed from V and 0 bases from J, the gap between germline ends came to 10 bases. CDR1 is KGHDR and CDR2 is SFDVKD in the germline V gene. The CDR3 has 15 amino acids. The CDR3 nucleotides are TGTGCCACCAGTGACCTTCAGGGGAGCACAGATACGCAGTATTTT. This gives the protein CATSDLQGSTDTQYF.

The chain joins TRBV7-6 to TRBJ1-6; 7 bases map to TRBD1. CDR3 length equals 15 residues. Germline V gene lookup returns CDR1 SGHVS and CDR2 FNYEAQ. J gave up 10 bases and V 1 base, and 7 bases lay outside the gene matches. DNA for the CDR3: TGTGCCAGCAGCTTAGGTGAGGGGGCTCGGTCACCCCTCCACTTT. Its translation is CASSLGEGARSPLHF.

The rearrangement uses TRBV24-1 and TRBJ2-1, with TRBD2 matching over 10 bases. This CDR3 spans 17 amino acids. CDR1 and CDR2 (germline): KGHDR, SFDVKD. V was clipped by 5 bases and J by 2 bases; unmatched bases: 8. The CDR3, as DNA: TGTGCCACCAGTGCCTCGACTAGCGGGCTTCCCTACAATGAGCAGTTCTTC. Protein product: CATSASTSGLPYNEQFF.

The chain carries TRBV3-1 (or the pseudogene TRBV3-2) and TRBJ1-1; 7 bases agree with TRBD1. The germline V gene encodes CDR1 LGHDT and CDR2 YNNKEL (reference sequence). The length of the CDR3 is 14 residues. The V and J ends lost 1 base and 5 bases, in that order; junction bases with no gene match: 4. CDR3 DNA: TGTGCCAGCAGCCAAGGACCAGGGGGGACTGAAGCTTTCTTT. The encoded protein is CASSQGPGGTEAFF.

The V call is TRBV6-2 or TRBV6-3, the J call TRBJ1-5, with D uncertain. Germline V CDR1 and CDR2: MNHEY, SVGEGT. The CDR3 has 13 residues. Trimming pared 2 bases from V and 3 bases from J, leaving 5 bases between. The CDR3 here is CASSYGLNQPQHF. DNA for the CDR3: TGTGCCAGCAGTTACGGCCTCAATCAGCCCCAGCATTTT.

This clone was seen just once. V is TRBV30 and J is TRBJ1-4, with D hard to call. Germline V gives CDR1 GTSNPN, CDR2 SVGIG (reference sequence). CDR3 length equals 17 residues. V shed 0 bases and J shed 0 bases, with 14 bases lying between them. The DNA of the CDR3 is TGTGCCTGGAGTGTAGTTCTTCTAGAAACAACTAATGAAAAACTGTTTTTT. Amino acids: CAWSVVLLETTNEKLFF.